This T cell receptor beta chain was identified during a study of molecular identifiers for immune sequencing clone quantification. General study points: Whereas naive cells kept under 1% of molecules in clones above 20 RNA copies, such clones held over 97% in effectors. Highly expanded clone sizes could be underestimated by identical TCR molecules sharing a barcode. Single-cell amounts of spiked Jurkat TCR RNA were reportedly detectable among about a million naive cells.

In regard to this clonotype: What it recognizes is unknown.

Bulk TCR libraries used previously described methods and listed TCR primers. MiXCR was run by TCRdb on the PCR reads, yielding one entry per CDR3 protein. The sample contains 490,000 or so distinct CDR3 sequences, roughly a fifth of which appear only once. The clonotype comes from a human donor in good health. Some libraries in this study had Jurkat cell RNA spiked in. Sequencing was performed on naive CD8+ T cells from blood, with Jurkat cell RNA spiked in. The subset was: FACS-sorted CD8+CD4-CCR7+CD45RA+ naive T cells.

CDR3 amino acids: CASSFGGVGNTIYF. The DNA of the CDR3 is TGTGCCAGCAGTTTTGGGGGGGTTGGAAACACCATATATTTT. The V gene is TRBV28, the J gene TRBJ1-3, with D possibly matching TRBD1 (5 bases). V lost 3 bases and J lost 3, with 9 bases in between. The CDR3 consists of 14 residues. The germline CDR1 and CDR2 sequences are MDHEN and SYDVKM.